These 7 T cell receptor beta chains came from one sample sequenced in a study of blood T cell repertoires in COVID-19. Measured with immunoSEQ multiplex PCR; TCRdb has only the in-frame clones, and not every one. Of some 87,000 clones listed, around 80% are singletons. Sequences were obtained from peripheral blood. These receptors all come from a human donor in a cohort sampled during active COVID-19.

CDR3 loop: CASSSTGTGLEAFF. The DNA of the CDR3 is TGTGCCAGCAGCTCGACCGGGACAGGGTTAGAAGCTTTCTTT. The chain recombines TRBV5-5 with TRBJ1-1; 9 nucleotides agree with TRBD1. The CDR3 is 14 residues long. The trim removed 3 bases at V and 8 bases at J, leaving 8 bases unmatched. In germline, CDR1 is SGHKS, CDR2 YYEKEE (reference sequence).

V usage is TRBV7-6 and J usage is TRBJ2-7; 9 nucleotides match TRBD1. CDR1 and CDR2 (germline): SGHVS, FNYEAQ. The CDR3 runs 14 residues. The trim removed 5 bases at V and 2 bases at J, leaving 4 bases unmatched. CDR3 sequence: CASSRGQGTYEQYF. CDR3 nucleotides: TGTGCCAGCAGCCGCGGACAGGGGACCTACGAGCAGTACTTC.

This sequence joins TRBV20-1 and TRBJ1-4; TRBD1 agrees at 8 bases. There are 11 residues in the CDR3. The J segment lost 10 bases and the V segment lost 5 bases, leaving 3 bases of the junction unmatched. Germline CDR1 and CDR2: DFQATT and SNEGSKA (reference sequence). The CDR3 sequence: CSAQQGGKLFF. The DNA for the CDR3 is TGCAGTGCTCAACAGGGGGGAAAACTGTTTTTT.

The chain couples TRBV19 to TRBJ1-4; no clear D gene. V gave up 3 bases and J gave up 0 bases, with 11 bases separating them. From germline, CDR1 is LNHDA and CDR2 SQIVND (reference sequence). The CDR3 has 16 residues. The CDR3 loop reads CASSIYPGTTNEKLFF. CDR3 DNA: TGTGCCAGTAGTATTTACCCGGGGACAACTAATGAAAAACTGTTTTTT.

In DNA form, the CDR3 reads TGTGCCAGCTCACACCAGGAGGGCGGGACTGAAGCTTTCTTT. Amino acids: CASSHQEGGTEAFF. The rearrangement links TRBV18 to TRBJ1-1; no clear D gene. The ends were cut back, 4 bases at V and 5 bases at J, with 14 bases in the middle. CDR1 is KGHSH and CDR2 is LQKENI in the germline V gene. CDR3 size: 14 residues.

This clone was recorded many times. CDR3 sequence: CSASPQTGSSRIEQFF. The DNA for the CDR3 is TGCAGTGCTAGTCCTCAGACGGGGTCATCGCGAATTGAGCAGTTCTTC. The rearrangement links TRBV20-1 to TRBJ2-1; the D gene is possibly TRBD2 (5 bases). V was pared by 3 bases and J by 9 bases, with 24 bases between. The germline V gene has CDR1 DFQATT and CDR2 SNEGSKA (reference sequence). The CDR3 sequence is 16 residues long.

The chain carries TRBV29-1 and TRBJ1-1; weak D call: TRBD1 (6 bases). Germline V gene sequence: CDR1 SQVTM, CDR2 ANQGSEA. The germline V and J ends were trimmed by 5 bases and 4 bases, with 17 bases remaining between them. The CDR3 consists of 14 residues. CDR3 residues: CSVMDSPGGTEAFF. CDR3 nucleotide sequence: TGCAGCGTTATGGACAGTCCGGGGGGCACTGAAGCTTTCTTT.